This T cell receptor beta chain came from a study of Ad26.COV2.S vaccination and SARS-CoV-2 variants (dated by TCRdb to the early 2020s). Background for the entire study: Donors in the vaccine arm were drawn from COV1001, a multicentre, randomized, double-blind, placebo-controlled phase I-IIa trial testing Ad26.COV2.S in healthy adults. Participants in the trial were split at random into five groups of five each, receiving low-dose or high-dose Ad26.COV2.S once or twice, or else placebo on both occasions. A total of 32 samples were included in the TCR-sequenced set, comprising roughly 19 Ad26.COV2.S vaccine recipients, 5 placebo recipients and 8 SARS-CoV-2 convalescent individuals. Blinding of investigators to trial group allocation was maintained during experiments and outcome assessment. Dosing of Ad26.COV2.S was intramuscular, at either 5x10^10 or 1x10^11 viral particles, delivered as one shot or as two shots spaced 56 days apart. TCRbeta repertoire sequencing served as the tool for gauging how specific and how broad the SARS-CoV-2-reactive T cell receptors were following Ad26.COV2.S vaccination.

The germline V gene encodes CDR1 PRHDT and CDR2 FYEKMQ (reference sequence). The trim is 3 bases for V and 0 bases for J, with a gap of 6 bases between the germline ends. The CDR3 goes from the cysteine to the phenylalanine over 14 residues. The DNA shown is the 42-base CDR3, in frame from base 1. What the study reported, not specific to this receptor: Vaccine and placebo recipients had comparable non-spike TCR breadth, which fits with the vaccine containing only spike. Comparing responses between vaccine doses or regimens was not something the study was powered to do. Higher spike-specific TCR breadth was observed in Ad26.COV2.S recipients than in placebo recipients (P = 0.0014). After vaccination, substantial breadth of spike-specific CD8+ and CD4+ T cell responses was reported. It was noted by the authors that total T cell responses may have been underestimated by the TCR breadth and depth analyses.

TCRbeta CDR3 regions were sequenced with the immunoSEQ Assay. After extraction, genomic DNA underwent amplification by bias-controlled multiplex PCR, followed by high-throughput sequencing. From the authors' description of their analysis: To quantify the absolute abundance of each unique TCRbeta CDR3 region, sequences were collapsed and filtered. T cell fraction was estimated by normalizing TCRbeta template counts to usable DNA, with usable DNA measured through amplification of reference genes found in all nucleated cells. Repertoire TCRs were annotated as SARS-CoV-2-specific when V gene, CDR3 amino acid sequence and J gene were exactly matched to a known reactive TCR set. The reference SARS-CoV-2 TCR set was derived from MIRA and filtered for enrichment in COVID-19-positive ImmuneCODE repertoires, a step that removed public or cross-reactive TCRs. Based on the MIRA antigens, annotated TCRs were further analysed at the level of specific ORF or position within ORF. Breadth was defined as annotated unique rearrangements over total unique productive rearrangements; depth was the summed frequency of those rearrangements. Two-sided Wilcoxon rank-sum tests were used to compare TCR breadth between groups. TCRdb re-hosts the immuneACCESS table, in-frame sequences only. Its copies lack some clones; in the studies checked, an unresolved V gene accounts for under half of them, and the cause for the rest is not known. That table supplies the V and J calls and clone size; D and trimming were determined from the DNA. The sample contains roughly 240,000 clones, 88% of them found a single time. The ten largest clones capture about 10% of the sample.

Details on this clone: Its recognized antigen is unknown. No base quality information exists; no much larger clone differs at one position.

The sample's treatment or condition label, decoded: some 19 received Ad26.COV2.S at low or high dose, single or two shots; 5 received placebo; per-sample allocation not given. Repertoires of vaccine and placebo recipients were sequenced from samples collected on day 63 after the first injection. Cohort 1b enrolled 25 adults aged 18-55 years at a single site in Boston, USA, between 29 July and 7 August 2020. Ad26.COV2.S was a replication-incompetent adenovirus type 26 vector expressing a prefusion-stabilized SARS-CoV-2 spike protein from the original Wuhan strain. The clonotype comes from a person between 18 and 60 years old who received the Ad26.COV2.S COVID-19 vaccine or a placebo. Sequenced here: peripheral blood, sampled in a trial of Ad26.COV2.S vaccine versus placebo. The chain is assembled from TRBV13 and TRBJ2-1, with the D gene not clear enough to name. The DNA sequence reads TGTGCCAGCAGCTTCGGCAGCTCCTACAATGAGCAGTTCTTC. The resulting protein is CASSFGSSYNEQFF.